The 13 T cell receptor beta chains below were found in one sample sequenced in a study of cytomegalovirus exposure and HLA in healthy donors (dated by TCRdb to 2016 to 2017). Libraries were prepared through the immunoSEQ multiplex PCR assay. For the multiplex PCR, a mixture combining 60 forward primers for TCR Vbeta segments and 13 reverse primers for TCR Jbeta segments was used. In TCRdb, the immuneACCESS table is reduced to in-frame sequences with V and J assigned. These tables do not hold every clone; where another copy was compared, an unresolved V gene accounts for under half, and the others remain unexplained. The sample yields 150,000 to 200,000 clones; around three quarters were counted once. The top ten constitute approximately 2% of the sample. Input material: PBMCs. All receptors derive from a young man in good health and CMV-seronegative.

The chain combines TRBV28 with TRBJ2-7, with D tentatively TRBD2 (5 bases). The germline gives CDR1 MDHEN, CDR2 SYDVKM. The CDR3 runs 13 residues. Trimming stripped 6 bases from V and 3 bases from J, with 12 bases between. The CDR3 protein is CASSLDGLYEQYF. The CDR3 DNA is TGTGCCAGCAGCCTTGACGGACTCTACGAGCAGTACTTC.

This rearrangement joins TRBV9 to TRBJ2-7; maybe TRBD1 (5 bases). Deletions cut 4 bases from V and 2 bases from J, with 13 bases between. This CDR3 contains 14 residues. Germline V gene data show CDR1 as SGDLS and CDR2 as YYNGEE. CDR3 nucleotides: TGTGCCAGCAGCAAGGGGTCAGAACCCTACGAGCAGTACTTC. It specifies CASSKGSEPYEQYF.

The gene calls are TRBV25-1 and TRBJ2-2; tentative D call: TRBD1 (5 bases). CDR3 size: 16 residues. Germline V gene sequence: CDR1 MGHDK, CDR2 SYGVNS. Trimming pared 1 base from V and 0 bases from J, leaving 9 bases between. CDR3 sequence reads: CASSESGLANTGELFF. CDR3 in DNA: TGTGCCAGCAGTGAATCAGGGCTCGCGAACACCGGGGAGCTGTTTTTT.

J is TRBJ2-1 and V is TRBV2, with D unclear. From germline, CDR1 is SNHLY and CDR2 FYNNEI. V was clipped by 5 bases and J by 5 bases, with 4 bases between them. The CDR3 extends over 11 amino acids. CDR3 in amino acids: CASSQDNEQFF. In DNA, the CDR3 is TGTGCCAGCAGTCAGGACAATGAGCAGTTCTTC.

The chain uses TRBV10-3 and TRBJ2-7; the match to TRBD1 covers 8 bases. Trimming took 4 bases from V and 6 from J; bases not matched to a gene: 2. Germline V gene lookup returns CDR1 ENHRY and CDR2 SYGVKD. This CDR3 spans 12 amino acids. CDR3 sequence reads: CAISGTGLEQYF. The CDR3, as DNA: TGTGCCATCAGTGGGACAGGGCTCGAGCAGTACTTC.

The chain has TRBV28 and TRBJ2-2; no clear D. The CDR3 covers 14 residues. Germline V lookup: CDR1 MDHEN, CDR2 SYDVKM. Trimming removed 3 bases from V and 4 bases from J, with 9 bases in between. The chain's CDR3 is CASSFRVLTGELFF. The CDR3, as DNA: TGTGCCAGCAGTTTCCGTGTCCTCACCGGGGAGCTGTTTTTT.

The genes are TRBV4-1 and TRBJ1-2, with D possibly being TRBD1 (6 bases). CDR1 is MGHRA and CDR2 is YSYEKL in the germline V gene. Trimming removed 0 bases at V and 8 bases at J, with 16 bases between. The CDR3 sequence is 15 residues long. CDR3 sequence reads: CASSQEGSGVRGYTF. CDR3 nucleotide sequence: TGCGCCAGCAGCCAAGAAGGTTCAGGGGTACGGGGCTACACCTTC.

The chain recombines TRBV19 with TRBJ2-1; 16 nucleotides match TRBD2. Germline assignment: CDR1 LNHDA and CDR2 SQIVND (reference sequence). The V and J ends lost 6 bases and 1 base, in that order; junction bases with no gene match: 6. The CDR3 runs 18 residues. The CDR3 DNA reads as TGTGCCAGTAGCCCGGGACTAGCGGGAGGGGATTCCTACAATGAGCAGTTCTTC. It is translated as CASSPGLAGGDSYNEQFF.

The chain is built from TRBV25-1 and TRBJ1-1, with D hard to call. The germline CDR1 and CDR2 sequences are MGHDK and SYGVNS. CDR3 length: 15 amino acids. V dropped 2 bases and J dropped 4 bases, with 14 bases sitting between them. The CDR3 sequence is CASSEKVGVVTEAFF. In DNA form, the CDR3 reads TGTGCCAGCAGTGAAAAAGTCGGAGTCGTCACTGAAGCTTTCTTT.

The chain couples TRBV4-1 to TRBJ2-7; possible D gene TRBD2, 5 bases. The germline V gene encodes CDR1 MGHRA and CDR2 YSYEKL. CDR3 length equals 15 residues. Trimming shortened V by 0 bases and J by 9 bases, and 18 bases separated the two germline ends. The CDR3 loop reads CASSQEPTTLVWQYF. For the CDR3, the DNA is TGCGCCAGCAGCCAAGAACCGACCACACTAGTATGGCAGTACTTC.

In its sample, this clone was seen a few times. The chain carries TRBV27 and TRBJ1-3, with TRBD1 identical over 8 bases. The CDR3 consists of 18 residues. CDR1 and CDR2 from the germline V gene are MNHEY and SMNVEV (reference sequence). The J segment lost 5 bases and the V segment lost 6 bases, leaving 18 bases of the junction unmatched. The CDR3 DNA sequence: TGTGCCAGCAGGCCCGCTTTTTTCTCAGGGGGCCAGCGAAACACCATATATTTT. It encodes CASRPAFFSGGQRNTIYF.

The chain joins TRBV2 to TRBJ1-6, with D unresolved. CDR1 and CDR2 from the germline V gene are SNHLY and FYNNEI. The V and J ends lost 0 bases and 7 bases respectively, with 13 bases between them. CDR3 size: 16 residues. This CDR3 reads CASSEALRSENSPLHF. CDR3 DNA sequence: TGTGCCAGCAGTGAAGCGCTTCGGTCTGAGAATTCACCCCTCCACTTT.

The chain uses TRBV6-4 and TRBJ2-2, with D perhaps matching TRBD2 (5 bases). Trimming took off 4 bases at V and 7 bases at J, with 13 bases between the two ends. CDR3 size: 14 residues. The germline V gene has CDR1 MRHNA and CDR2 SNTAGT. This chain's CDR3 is CASSAKRESGELFF. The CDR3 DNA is TGTGCCAGCAGTGCCAAGAGGGAAAGCGGGGAGCTGTTTTTT.